This T cell receptor beta chain came from a study of shared clonotypes between healthy human individuals. Study information: CD8 memory received one plate per donor, CD8 naive two, CD4 memory three and CD4 naive three. Findings and caveats of the study: Lower generation probabilities were found for non-shared clonotypes than for those shared by all four donors. Among the subsets, naive ones generally showed larger estimated richness than memory ones.

Sequenced by immunoSEQ multiplex PCR; TCRdb stores in-frame clones only, minus some. Of 2 million to 2.5 million clones in the sample, 90% to 95% were seen once. Details on this clone: The antigen is not known.

V was cut by 3 bases and J by 6 bases, with 18 bases left in between. There are 15 residues in the CDR3. Germline V gene sequence: CDR1 PRHDT, CDR2 FYEKMQ (reference sequence). Sequencing was done on a sample of naive CD4+ T cells from PBMCs. Subset denoted: CD45RA+ positively selected. V is TRBV13 and J is TRBJ2-7; D may be TRBD2 (5 bases). The clonotype originates from a man aged 18 to 29 in good health. Some clones in this sample may be carry-over from other donors' samples. The CDR3 coding sequence is TGTGCCAGCAGCTTGCCGGGATCTCGTCCCTCCGAGCAGTACTTC. It encodes CASSLPGSRPSEQYF.